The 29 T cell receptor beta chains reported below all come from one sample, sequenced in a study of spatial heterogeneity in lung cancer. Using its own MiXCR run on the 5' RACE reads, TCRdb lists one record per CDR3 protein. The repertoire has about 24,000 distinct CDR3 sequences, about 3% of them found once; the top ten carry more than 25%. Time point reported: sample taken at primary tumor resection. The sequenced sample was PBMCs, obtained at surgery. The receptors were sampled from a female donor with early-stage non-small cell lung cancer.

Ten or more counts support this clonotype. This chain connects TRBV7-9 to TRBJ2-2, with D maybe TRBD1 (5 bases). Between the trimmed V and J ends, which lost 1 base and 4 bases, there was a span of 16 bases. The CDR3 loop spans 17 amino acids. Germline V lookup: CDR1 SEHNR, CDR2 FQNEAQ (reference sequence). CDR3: CASSLGVRTPLTGELFF. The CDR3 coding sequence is TGTGCCAGCAGCTTAGGGGTCCGGACACCCCTCACCGGGGAGCTGTTTTTT.

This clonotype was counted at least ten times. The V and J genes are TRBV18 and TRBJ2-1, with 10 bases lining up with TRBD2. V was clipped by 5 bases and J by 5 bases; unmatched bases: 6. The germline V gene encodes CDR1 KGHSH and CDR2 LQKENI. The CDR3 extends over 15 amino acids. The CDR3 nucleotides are TGTGCCAGCTCAGCAACTAGCGGGACCGACAATGAGCAGTTCTTC. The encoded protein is CASSATSGTDNEQFF.

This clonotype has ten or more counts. As DNA, the CDR3 is TGTGCCAGCAGCCCTACAGGCCATCAGCCCCAGCATTTT. Translation gives CASSPTGHQPQHF. The rearrangement uses TRBV27 and TRBJ1-5, with D perhaps matching TRBD1 (5 bases). The CDR3 extends over 13 amino acids. V was pared by 6 bases and J by 5 bases, with 11 bases between. Germline V gene sequence: CDR1 MNHEY, CDR2 SMNVEV (reference sequence).

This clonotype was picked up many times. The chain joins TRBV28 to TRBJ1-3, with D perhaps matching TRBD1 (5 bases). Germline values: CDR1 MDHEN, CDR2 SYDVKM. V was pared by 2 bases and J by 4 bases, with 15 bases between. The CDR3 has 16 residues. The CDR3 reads CASSLRDQAPGNTIYF. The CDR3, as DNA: TGTGCCAGCAGTTTACGGGACCAGGCGCCCGGAAACACCATATATTTT.

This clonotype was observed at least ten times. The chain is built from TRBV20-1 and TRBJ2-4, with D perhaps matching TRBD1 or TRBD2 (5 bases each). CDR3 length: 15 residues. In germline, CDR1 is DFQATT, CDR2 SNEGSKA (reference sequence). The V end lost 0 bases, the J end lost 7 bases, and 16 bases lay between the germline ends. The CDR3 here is CSARDLGTRRNIQYF. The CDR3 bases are TGCAGTGCTAGAGACTTAGGGACCCGGCGGAACATTCAGTACTTC.

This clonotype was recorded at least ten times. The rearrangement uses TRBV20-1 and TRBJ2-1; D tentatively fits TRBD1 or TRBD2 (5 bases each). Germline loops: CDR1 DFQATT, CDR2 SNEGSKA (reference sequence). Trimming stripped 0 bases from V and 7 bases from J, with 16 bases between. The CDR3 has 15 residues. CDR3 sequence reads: CSARDWGGLKNEQFF. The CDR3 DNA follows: TGCAGTGCTAGAGACTGGGGCGGACTTAAAAATGAGCAGTTCTTC.

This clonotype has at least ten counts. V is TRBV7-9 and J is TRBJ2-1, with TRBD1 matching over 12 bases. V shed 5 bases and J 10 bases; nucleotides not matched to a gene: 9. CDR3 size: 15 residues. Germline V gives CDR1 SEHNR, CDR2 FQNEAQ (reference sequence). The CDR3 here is CASSPPGQGAGEQFF. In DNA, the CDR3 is TGTGCCAGCAGCCCCCCGGGACAGGGGGCTGGAGAGCAGTTCTTC.

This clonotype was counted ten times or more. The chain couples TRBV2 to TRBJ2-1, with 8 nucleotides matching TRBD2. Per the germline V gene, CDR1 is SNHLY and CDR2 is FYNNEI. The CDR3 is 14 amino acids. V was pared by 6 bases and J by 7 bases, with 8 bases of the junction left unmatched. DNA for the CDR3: TGTGCCAGCAGCGTCATGGGGACTAGGAATGAGCAGTTCTTC. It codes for CASSVMGTRNEQFF.

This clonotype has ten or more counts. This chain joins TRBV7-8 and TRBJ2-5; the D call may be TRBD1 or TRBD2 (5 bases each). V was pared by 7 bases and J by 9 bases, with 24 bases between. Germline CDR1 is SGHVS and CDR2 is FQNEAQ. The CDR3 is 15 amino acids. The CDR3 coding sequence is TGTGCCAGCACCCTCGTCCGGGTTCCGGTGGGGGCCCAGTACTTC. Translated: CASTLVRVPVGAQYF.

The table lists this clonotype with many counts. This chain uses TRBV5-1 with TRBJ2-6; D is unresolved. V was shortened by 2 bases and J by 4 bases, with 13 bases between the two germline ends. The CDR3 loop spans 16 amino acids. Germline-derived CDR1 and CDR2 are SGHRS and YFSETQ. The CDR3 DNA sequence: TGCGCCAGCAGCTTTGGATATGGTTCCGGGGCCAACGTCCTGACTTTC. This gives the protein CASSFGYGSGANVLTF. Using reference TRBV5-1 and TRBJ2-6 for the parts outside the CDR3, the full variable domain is KAGVTQTPRYLIKTRGQQVTLSCSPISGHRSVSWYQQTPGQGLQFLFEYFSETQRNKGNFPGRFSGRQFSNSRSEMNVSTLELGDSALYLCASSFGYGSGANVLTFGAGSRLTVL.

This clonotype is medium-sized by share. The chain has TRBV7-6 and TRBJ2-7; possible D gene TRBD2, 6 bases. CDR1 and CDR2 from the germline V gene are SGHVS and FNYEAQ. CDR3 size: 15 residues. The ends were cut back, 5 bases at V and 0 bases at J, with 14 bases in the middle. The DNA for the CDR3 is TGTGCCAGCAGCATCGCTAGCGACAGCTCCTACGAGCAGTACTTC. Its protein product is CASSIASDSSYEQYF.

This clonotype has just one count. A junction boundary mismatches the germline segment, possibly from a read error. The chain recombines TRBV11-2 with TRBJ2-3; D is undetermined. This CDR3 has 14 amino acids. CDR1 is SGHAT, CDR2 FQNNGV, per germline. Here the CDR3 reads CASSSDGRIDTQYF. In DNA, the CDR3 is TGTGCCAGCAGCTCGGACGGACGCATAGATACGCAGTACTTT.

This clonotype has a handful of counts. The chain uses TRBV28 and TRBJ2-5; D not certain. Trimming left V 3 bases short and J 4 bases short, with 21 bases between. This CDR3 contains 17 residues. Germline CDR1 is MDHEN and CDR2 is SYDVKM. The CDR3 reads CASSFVPLRGSPETQYF. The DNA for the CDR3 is TGTGCCAGCAGTTTTGTCCCTCTACGCGGAAGTCCAGAGACCCAGTACTTC.

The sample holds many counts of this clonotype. The CDR3 loop is CASSPDRSDRSEQYF. In DNA form, the CDR3 reads TGTGCCAGCAGCCCCGACAGATCCGATAGGAGCGAGCAGTACTTC. The chain links TRBV11-3 to TRBJ2-7; perhaps TRBD1 as D (5 bases). CDR1 and CDR2 (germline): SGHNT, YENEEA. Between the trimmed V and J ends, which lost 5 bases and 6 bases, there was a span of 20 bases. The CDR3 contains 15 residues.

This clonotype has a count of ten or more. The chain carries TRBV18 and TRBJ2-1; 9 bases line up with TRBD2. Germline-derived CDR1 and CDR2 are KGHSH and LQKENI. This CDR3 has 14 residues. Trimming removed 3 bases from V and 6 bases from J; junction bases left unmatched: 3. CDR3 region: CASSPQREVNEQFF. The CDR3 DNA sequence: TGTGCCAGCTCACCCCAGCGGGAGGTCAATGAGCAGTTCTTC.

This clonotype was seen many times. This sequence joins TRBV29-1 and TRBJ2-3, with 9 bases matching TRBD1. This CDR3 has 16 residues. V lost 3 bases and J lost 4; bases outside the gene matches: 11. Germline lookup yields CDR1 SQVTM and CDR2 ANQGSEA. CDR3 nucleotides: TGCAGCGTTGATAACATCCGGGACAGGGCGGCAGATACGCAGTATTTT. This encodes CSVDNIRDRAADTQYF.

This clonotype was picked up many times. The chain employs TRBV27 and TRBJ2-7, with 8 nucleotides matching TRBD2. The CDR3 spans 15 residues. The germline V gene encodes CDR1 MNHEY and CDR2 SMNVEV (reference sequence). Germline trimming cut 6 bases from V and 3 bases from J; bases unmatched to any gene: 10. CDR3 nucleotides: TGTGCCAGCAGCCCCAGGGGACTAGACTTCTACGAGCAGTACTTC. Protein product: CASSPRGLDFYEQYF.

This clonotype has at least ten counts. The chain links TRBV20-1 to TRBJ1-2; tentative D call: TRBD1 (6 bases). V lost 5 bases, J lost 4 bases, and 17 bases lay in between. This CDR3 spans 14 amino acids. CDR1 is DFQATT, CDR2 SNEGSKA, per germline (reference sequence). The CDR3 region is CSAFDRSGSYGYTF. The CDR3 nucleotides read TGCAGTGCTTTCGACAGGAGCGGATCCTATGGCTACACCTTC.

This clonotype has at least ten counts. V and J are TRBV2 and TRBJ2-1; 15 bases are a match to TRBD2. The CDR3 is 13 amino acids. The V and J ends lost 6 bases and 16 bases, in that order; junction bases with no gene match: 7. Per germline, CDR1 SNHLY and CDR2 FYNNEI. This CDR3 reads CASSTGTSGRYFF. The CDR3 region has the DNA TGTGCCAGCAGCACCGGGACTAGCGGGAGGTATTTCTTC.

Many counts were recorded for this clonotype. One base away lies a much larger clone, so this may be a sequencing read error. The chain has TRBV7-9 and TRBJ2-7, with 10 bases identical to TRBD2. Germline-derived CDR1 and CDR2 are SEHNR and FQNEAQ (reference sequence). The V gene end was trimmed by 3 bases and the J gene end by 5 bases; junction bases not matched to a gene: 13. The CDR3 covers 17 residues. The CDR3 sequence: CASSFVQTASGRDEQYF. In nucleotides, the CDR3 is TGTGCCAGCAGCTTTGTTCAGACAGCTAGCGGGAGAGACGAGCAGTACTTC.

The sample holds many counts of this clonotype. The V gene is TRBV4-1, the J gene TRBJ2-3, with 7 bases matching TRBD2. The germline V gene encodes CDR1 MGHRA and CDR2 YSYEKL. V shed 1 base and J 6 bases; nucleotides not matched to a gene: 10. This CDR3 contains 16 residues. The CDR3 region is CASSQVASGVQDTQYF. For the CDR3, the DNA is TGCGCCAGCAGCCAAGTGGCCAGCGGGGTACAGGATACGCAGTATTTT.

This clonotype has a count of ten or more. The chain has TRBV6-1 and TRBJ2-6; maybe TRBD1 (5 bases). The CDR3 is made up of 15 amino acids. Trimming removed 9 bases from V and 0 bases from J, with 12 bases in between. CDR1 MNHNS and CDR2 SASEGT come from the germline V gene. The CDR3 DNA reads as TGTGCCAGTATAACAGGCATCTCTGGGGCCAACGTCCTGACTTTC. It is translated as CASITGISGANVLTF.

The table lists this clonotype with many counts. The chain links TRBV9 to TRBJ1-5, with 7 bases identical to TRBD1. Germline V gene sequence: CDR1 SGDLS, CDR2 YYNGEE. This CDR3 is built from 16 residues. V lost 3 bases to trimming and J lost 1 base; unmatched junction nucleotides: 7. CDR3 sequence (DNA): TGTGCCAGCAGCGGACAGGGTACGATAAGCAATCAGCCCCAGCATTTT. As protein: CASSGQGTISNQPQHF.

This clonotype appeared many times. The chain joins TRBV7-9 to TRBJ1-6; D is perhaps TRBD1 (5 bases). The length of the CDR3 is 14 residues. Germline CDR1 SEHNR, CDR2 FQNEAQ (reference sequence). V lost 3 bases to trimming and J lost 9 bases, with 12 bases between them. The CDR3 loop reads CASSLTAKGSPLHF. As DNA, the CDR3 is TGTGCCAGCAGCTTGACAGCTAAAGGTTCACCCCTCCACTTT.

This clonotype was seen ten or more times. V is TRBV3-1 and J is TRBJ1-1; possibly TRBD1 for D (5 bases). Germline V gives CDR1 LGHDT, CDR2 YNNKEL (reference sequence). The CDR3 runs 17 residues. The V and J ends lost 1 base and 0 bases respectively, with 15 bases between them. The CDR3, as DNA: TGTGCCAGCAGCCAAGTCTTGGTATGGGGCATGAACACTGAAGCTTTCTTT. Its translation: CASSQVLVWGMNTEAFF.

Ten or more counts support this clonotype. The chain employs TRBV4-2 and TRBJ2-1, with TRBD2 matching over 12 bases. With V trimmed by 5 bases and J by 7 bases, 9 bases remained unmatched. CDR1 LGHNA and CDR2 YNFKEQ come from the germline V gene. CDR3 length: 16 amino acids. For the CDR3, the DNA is TGTGCCAGCAGCGCATGGACTAGCGGGACCGATAATGAGCAGTTCTTC. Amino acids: CASSAWTSGTDNEQFF.

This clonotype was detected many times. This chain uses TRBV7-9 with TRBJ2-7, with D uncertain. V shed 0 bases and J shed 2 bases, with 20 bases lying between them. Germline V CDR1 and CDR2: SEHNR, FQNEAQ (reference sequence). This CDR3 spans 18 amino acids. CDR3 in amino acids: CASSLANRFQTPPYEQYF. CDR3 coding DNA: TGTGCCAGCAGCTTAGCCAATCGTTTCCAGACTCCCCCCTACGAGCAGTACTTC.

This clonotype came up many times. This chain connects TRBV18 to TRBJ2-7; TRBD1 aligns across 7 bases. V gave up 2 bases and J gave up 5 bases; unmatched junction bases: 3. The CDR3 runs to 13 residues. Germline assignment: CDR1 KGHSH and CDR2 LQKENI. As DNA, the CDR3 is TGTGCCAGCTCACCAGCCCAGGGGGACGAGCAGTACTTC. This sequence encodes CASSPAQGDEQYF.

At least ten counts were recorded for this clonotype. CDR3 in amino acids: CASSPVVVGELFF. The CDR3 DNA follows: TGTGCCAGCAGCCCCGTGGTTGTCGGGGAGCTGTTTTTT. The chain couples TRBV27 to TRBJ2-2; D remains unclear. From germline, CDR1 is MNHEY and CDR2 SMNVEV (reference sequence). This CDR3 region has 13 residues. V was pared by 6 bases and J by 7 bases, with 12 bases between.